This record covers a single TCR beta chain. Its antigen is not yet known. The record has no base qualities; no much larger clone is one base away. The donors were healthy, HIV-negative adults with no recently reported acute infections or vaccinations. Every donor was a Caucasian adult residing in Nashville, Tennessee, USA. For unsorted samples, 85 million to 100 million PBMCs were counted, and genomic DNA was extracted using the QIAamp DNA Blood Mini kit. After blood collection by leukapheresis, PBMCs were isolated using Ficoll-Histopaque density gradient centrifugation and then cryopreserved in the vapor phase of liquid nitrogen. Germline trimming amounts to 5 bases on V and 0 bases on J, with 7 as the count of junction bases outside the gene matches. The germline V gene provides CDR1 SGHTA and CDR2 FQGNSA. There are 18 amino acids in the CDR3, from cysteine to phenylalanine inclusive. Only the CDR3 DNA stays, 54 bases, in frame from base 1.

This record comes from a study of shared clonotypes between healthy human individuals (dated by TCRdb to the early 2020s). For the wider study: Three men and a couple of women, aged 18 to 49 years, made up the cohort. Blood TCR repertoires of five healthy adults were deeply sequenced to estimate repertoire size and the extent of clonotype sharing between individuals. Libraries were prepared and TCR repertoires were sequenced by different laboratories using diverse techniques, in order to increase sequencing depth and limit assay-specific biases. Leukapheresis yielded between about 0.9 and 9.5 billion PBMCs per donor.

Using the deep immunoSEQ assay, TCR CDR3 regions were amplified from genomic DNA by multiplex PCR. Extracted genomic DNA from each cell subset was distributed evenly across all wells of several immunoSEQ 96-well plates, and each plate was treated as a replicate. For unsorted PBMC, each replicate PCR was loaded with about 300 ng genomic DNA, equivalent to about 30,000 T cell genomes. Ten immunoSEQ deep assay plates were used to sequence the unsorted PBMC genomic DNA. Purified libraries were quantified with a Qubit 3.0 fluorometer, sized on a Bioanalyzer 2100, and re-quantified with the KAPA Library Quantification kit. Every immunoSEQ 96-well plate was sequenced on a dedicated single-read 150-cycle Illumina NextSeq 550 flow cell. On the study's bioinformatics: Because only junctional sequences without quality scores were contained in the immunoSEQ output, filtering matching that applied to full-length reads could not be performed. Sequences were annotated with PyIR, a Python wrapper for IgBLAST v1.9, and V/J genes and CDR3 were assigned using IMGT germline references. Reads were removed for weak V/J assignments (E-value above 1e-6), missing CDR3, stop codons, out-of-frame junctions, or ambiguous translated residues. V3J clonotypes were defined by identical inferred V gene, J gene, and CDR3 amino acid sequence. To compute the percentage overlap between repertoires, the number of shared unique clonotypes was divided by the size of the smaller repertoire. Richness of each repertoire was evaluated using RTK rarefaction, the Chao1 estimator, and Recon v2.1 estimates of unobserved clonotypes. TCRdb provides this immuneACCESS table in a form limited to in-frame rearrangements. Some clones are lacking; in checked studies, under half of them reflect an unresolved V gene, and why the rest are absent is not known. The V and J calls and clone size come from that table; D and trimming were worked out from the DNA. This sample comprises over 400,000 clones, approximately 82% of them detected only once. The ten largest clones capture around 12% of the sample.

Overall study outcomes, separate from this receptor: Because the study included only a small number of donors, the genetic and exposure-history diversity represented was limited. Pairwise subsampling indicated that sequencing depth was expected to affect the degree of clonotype sharing among donors. Sampling was restricted to blood, and TCR repertoires in tissue are likely to differ from TCR repertoires in blood.

This TCR was sampled from a middle-aged woman in good health. Some clones in this sample may be carry-over from other donors' samples. The material sequenced was PBMCs. This receptor chain uses TRBV7-2 and TRBJ2-2; TRBD2 matches 12 bases in the middle. The sequenced DNA: TGTGCCAGCAGCCCCCGCCGGACTAGCGGGACGAACACCGGGGAGCTGTTTTTT. This yields the protein CASSPRRTSGTNTGELFF.